The next 7 T cell receptor beta chains were all read from a single sample in a study of long-term antiretroviral therapy in people with HIV. This was the immunoSEQ v3.0 assay at survey level. Clones were sequenced by immunoSEQ multiplex PCR, and TCRdb holds only the in-frame ones, with some missing. The table shows over 30,000 clones, with around 97% occurring only once. The source was unsorted PBMCs, collected 7.6 years after starting antiretroviral therapy. The receptors come from a man aged 25 to 40 with HIV.

V usage is TRBV6-5 and J usage is TRBJ2-7; 7 nucleotides match TRBD2. The CDR3 is made up of 14 amino acids. Looked up from germline, CDR1 is MNHEY and CDR2 is SVGAGI. The V gene end was trimmed by 6 bases and the J gene end by 2 bases; junction bases not matched to a gene: 7. The CDR3 reads CASSPGREAYEQYF. The CDR3 coding sequence is TGTGCCAGCAGCCCCGGACGGGAGGCCTACGAGCAGTACTTC.

The DNA for the CDR3 is TGCGCCAGCAGGGGGCTAAAGGGGTCTGGAAACACCATATATTTT. Encoded protein: CASRGLKGSGNTIYF. The gene calls are TRBV4-1 and TRBJ1-3, with D possibly matching TRBD1 (5 bases). The CDR3 runs 15 residues. Germline CDR1 and CDR2: MGHRA and YSYEKL. V dropped 6 bases and J dropped 1 base, with 13 bases sitting between them.

This clone was counted once. The V gene is TRBV14, the J gene TRBJ2-7, with a weak D call TRBD2 (6 bases). The CDR3 is 15 residues long. The V end was cut by 4 bases, the J end by 3 bases, with 16 bases between. In germline, CDR1 is SGHDN, CDR2 FVKESK. The CDR3 DNA sequence: TGTGCCAGCAGCCTCAGAAGGCGGGGAGGCTACGAGCAGTACTTC. This codes for CASSLRRRGGYEQYF.

This chain connects TRBV27 to TRBJ2-7; possible D gene TRBD1, 6 bases. This CDR3 is 13 amino acids long. Germline assignment: CDR1 MNHEY and CDR2 SMNVEV (reference sequence). Trimming shortened V by 5 bases and J by 1 base, and 9 bases separated the two germline ends. CDR3 amino acids: CASSHGQSYEQYF. CDR3 DNA: TGTGCCAGCAGTCACGGACAGTCCTACGAGCAGTACTTC.

V and J are TRBV4-1 and TRBJ1-1; no firm D call. The CDR3 is 14 amino acids. Germline CDR1 MGHRA, CDR2 YSYEKL. V lost 6 bases, J lost 2 bases, and 13 bases lay in between. CDR3 coding DNA: TGCGCCAGCAGTAAAAAGGTCACTAACACTGAAGCTTTCTTT. This sequence encodes CASSKKVTNTEAFF.

This chain joins TRBV6-1 and TRBJ1-5; D not certain. With 5 bases removed from V and 4 bases from J, the gap between germline ends came to 15 bases. This CDR3 has 15 amino acids. In germline, CDR1 is MNHNS, CDR2 SASEGT. CDR3 DNA sequence: TGTGCCAGCAGTTTGGGCCTCGGGCTTAATCAGCCCCAGCATTTT. Translating gives CASSLGLGLNQPQHF.

The gene calls are TRBV7-2 and TRBJ2-3, with 7 bases that match TRBD2. Germline CDR1 SGHTA, CDR2 FQGNSA. The CDR3 runs 15 residues. Germline trimming cut 2 bases from V and 4 bases from J; bases unmatched to any gene: 6. CDR3 loop: CASSLRDYQPDTQYF. CDR3 nucleotide sequence: TGTGCCAGCAGCTTACGGGACTACCAACCAGATACGCAGTATTTT.